This T cell receptor beta chain emerged from a study of tumor and adjacent non-tumor tissue in lung cancer. Concerning this clonotype itself: The CDR3 carries no conserved terminal phenylalanine or tryptophan, so it likely arises from a read error.

Germline lookup yields CDR1 DFQATT and CDR2 SNEGSKA (reference sequence). After removal of 1 base from V and 6 bases from J, the junction contained 8 bases not matched to a gene. The CDR3 extends over 14 amino acids. This sample's RNA came from whole unsorted tissue. Donors were chemotherapy-naive, newly diagnosed lung cancer surgical patients in China, August–November 2014. The library came from three nested PCR rounds adapted from ARM-PCR protocols. One entry per CDR3 protein results from TCRdb running MiXCR on the multiplex PCR reads. The sample yields just over 200,000 distinct CDR3 sequences, less than 80% seen once.

The genes are TRBV20-1 and TRBJ1-1; 7 bases map to TRBD1. This clonotype was obtained from a man between 60 and 70 years old with non-small cell lung cancer. Sequencing input: lung tumor tissue. Here the CDR3 DNA reads TGCAGTGCTAGAGCACAGGGGAATAGCCCTGAAGCTTTCGTT. It translates to CSARAQGNSPEAFV.